This TCR delta chain was identified in a study of Vδ1+ human thymocytes. The study's findings and limits: Thymic TRG and TRD repertoires appeared highly polyclonal, with Gaussian CDR3 length distributions. Bulk repertoire data may be misinterpreted because of unexpected Vdelta2 sequences. Unlike peripheral blood Vdelta1+ controls, thymic delta-chain sequences included about 20% Vdelta2 and few Vdelta3.

J gave up 7 bases and V 2 bases, and 29 bases lay outside the gene matches. This CDR3 has 21 residues. Germline CDR1 TVYSNPD, CDR2 GDNSRS (reference sequence). Concerning this clone: Its target is not known.

The sorted cells were CD3+ Vdelta1+ Vdelta2- thymocytes from alphabeta-depleted thymus. Extracted RNA was reverse transcribed into cDNA. CDR3 amplicons came from multiplex PCR with pooled V-gene forward and constant-region reverse primers. TCRdb re-called the multiplex PCR reads via CATT. The data show about 55,000 delta-chain clones, more than 15% seen once. The receptor was derived from a boy under two years old who had congenital heart surgery. The chain combines TRDV3 with TRDJ1; 12 bases line up with TRDD3. Sequencing used Vdelta1+ gamma-delta thymocytes from the thymus. As to subset: FACS-sorted CD3+ TCRalphabeta- TCRVdelta1+ TCRVdelta2- thymocytes. CDR3 in DNA: TGTGCCTTTGCGTGGCCTACTGAGGTACTGGGGGATACCCGATCATGGGTTAAACTCATCTTT. Its protein is CAFAWPTEVLGDTRSWVKLIF.